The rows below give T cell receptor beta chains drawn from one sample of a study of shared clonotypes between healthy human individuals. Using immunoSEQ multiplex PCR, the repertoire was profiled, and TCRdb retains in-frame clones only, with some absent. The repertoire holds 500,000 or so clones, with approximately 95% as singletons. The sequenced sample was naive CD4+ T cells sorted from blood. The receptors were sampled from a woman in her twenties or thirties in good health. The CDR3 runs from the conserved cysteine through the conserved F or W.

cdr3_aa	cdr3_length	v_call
CASNFRTGNQPQHF	14	TRBV7-2
CASLRGNAGNTIYF	14	TRBV28
CSVGQPGLRDEQFF	14	TRBV29-1
CASKAGLAGFYEQYF	15	TRBV2
CASTSGRTDYGYTF	14	TRBV6-1
CASTSGQGGTYEQYF	15	TRBV10-2
CASRINGPLGTEAFF	15	TRBV28
CASSVGAGNYQPQHF	15	TRBV9
CASSPRTNYAEAFF	14	TRBV18
CASSLRQEHTF	11	TRBV19
CASSLDGSGRRETQYF	16	TRBV7-9
CASSLLKRRAEGKLFF	16	TRBV28
CASSYQYPGDGDEQYF	16	TRBV6-5
CASSYELGTSGYGYTF	16	TRBV6-6
CASSAMTGQGAGEQYF	16	TRBV19